The rows below give T cell receptor beta chains drawn from one sample of a study of shared clonotypes between healthy human individuals. The table came from immunoSEQ multiplex PCR; TCRdb's copy has only in-frame clones and leaves some out. The sample has around 2.5 million clones; 80% to 95% are singletons. The material sequenced was naive CD4+ T cells from PBMCs. The source of these receptors is a man younger than 35 in good health. Some clones in this sample may be carry-over from other donors' samples. The CDR3 runs from the conserved cysteine through the conserved F or W. D genes are given only for firm matches. Size values are once, few and many counts, or a class for expanded clones, and some rows have none.

clone_size	d_call	v_call	j_call	cdr3_nt	cdr3_aa
-	-	TRBV4-2	TRBJ2-1	TGTGCCAGCAGACACGCACGCACTGGAGGGAGCTCCTACAATGAGCAGTTCTTC	CASRHARTGGSSYNEQFF
-	-	TRBV19	TRBJ1-2	TGTGCCAGTAGTAATGTCCCCTTCGGTGGCTACACCTTC	CASSNVPFGGYTF
once	-	TRBV29-1	TRBJ2-6	TGCAGCGTTCGTGACCTGGGGGGGGCCAACGTCCTGACTTTC	CSVRDLGGANVLTF
-	TRBD2	TRBV5-4	TRBJ2-1	TGTGCCAGCAGCCCAGGGACTAGCGAGTACAATGAGCAGTTCTTC	CASSPGTSEYNEQFF
-	-	TRBV11-3	TRBJ2-3	TGTGCCAGCAGCTTAGGAGTGGGAGGGGGAAGCACAGATACGCAGTATTTT	CASSLGVGGGSTDTQYF
-	TRBD1	TRBV30	TRBJ2-7	TGTGCCTGGATGCGGGACAGGGGAGCTTACGAGCAGTACTTC	CAWMRDRGAYEQYF
-	TRBD2	TRBV27	TRBJ2-5	TGTGCCAGCAGTTTATGGGGAGGGGAAGAGACCCAGTACTTC	CASSLWGGEETQYF
-	-	TRBV7-3	TRBJ1-1	TGTGCCAGCAGCTTACTACCGGGGTACACTGAAGCTTTCTTT	CASSLLPGYTEAFF
-	-	TRBV14	TRBJ1-2	TGTGCCAGCAGCCAAGAGGGGATGGGGTATGGCTACACCTTC	CASSQEGMGYGYTF
-	TRBD1	TRBV6-1	TRBJ2-4	TGTGCCAGCAGAAGGACAGGAGAAAACATTCAGTACTTC	CASRRTGENIQYF
-	-	TRBV2	TRBJ2-1	TGTGCCAGCAGCCCTACCCGCTCCTACAATGAGCAGTTCTTC	CASSPTRSYNEQFF
-	TRBD1	TRBV28	TRBJ1-5	TGTGCCAGCAGGAACAGGGGTGGCGGTCAGCCCCAGCATTTT	CASRNRGGGQPQHF
once	TRBD2	TRBV15	TRBJ2-1	TGTGCCACCAGCAGTGGTAGCGGGAGGCCCCTAGGGGATGAGCAGTTCTTC	CATSSGSGRPLGDEQFF
-	TRBD2	TRBV7-2	TRBJ2-1	TGTGCCAGCAGCCGAACTAGCGGGTCCTACAATGAGCAGTTCTTC	CASSRTSGSYNEQFF
-	-	TRBV13	TRBJ1-1	TGTGCCAGCAGCTTAGACCGGCAGACTGAAGCTTTCTTT	CASSLDRQTEAFF
once	-	TRBV7-2	TRBJ2-3	TGTGCCAGCAGCTTAGTAGGAACCGCAGGCCCAGATACGCAGTATTTT	CASSLVGTAGPDTQYF
-	-	TRBV5-1	TRBJ1-2	TGCGCCAGCAGCTTGAATAGTGAACCTCATGGCTACACCTTC	CASSLNSEPHGYTF
-	-	TRBV27	TRBJ2-2	TGTGCCAGCAGTCCCAGGGTGGGATCGAACACCGGGGAGCTGTTTTTT	CASSPRVGSNTGELFF
-	-	TRBV28	TRBJ2-1	TGTGCCAGCAGTTCCGGGGCCAATGAGTCGGGGCAGTTCTTC	CASSSGANESGQFF
once	TRBD1	TRBV30	TRBJ2-2	TGTGCCTTACAGGGGGCGAACACCGGGGAGCTGTTTTTT	CALQGANTGELFF
-	TRBD2	TRBV13	TRBJ2-5	TGTGCCAGCAGCTCAAGGTTGATTGGACTAGCGGAAGGGGAGACCCAGTACTTC	CASSSRLIGLAEGETQYF
once	-	TRBV5-8	TRBJ2-3	TGTGCCAGCAGCTCCCTGGGGGCATGGGGTATTAATACGCAGTATTTT	CASSSLGAWGINTQYF
-	TRBD2	TRBV10-3	TRBJ2-7	TGTGCCATCAGTACTAGCGGGAGGGCCGGTGTTGTCGAGCAGTACTTC	CAISTSGRAGVVEQYF
-	-	TRBV27	TRBJ2-7	TGTGCCAGCAGTTTTAGATCGGGTCCCTACGAGCAGTACTTC	CASSFRSGPYEQYF